A single sample is the source of the 7 T cell receptor beta chains below, sequenced in a study of T cell responses to AZD1222 COVID-19 vaccine. Some clones are missing from TCRdb's copy, which holds only in-frame ones; the method was immunoSEQ multiplex PCR. Altogether more than 150,000 clones are present, around 90% being singletons, with the ten largest covering 5% to 7%. Sequences were derived from peripheral blood, sampled on day 0 of AZD1222 vaccination. Receptors originate from an adult in good health.

The chain is built from TRBV6-5 and TRBJ1-4; no reliable D call. CDR1 and CDR2 from the germline V gene are MNHEY and SVGAGI. This CDR3 region has 13 residues. Deletions cut 6 bases from V and 5 bases from J, with 10 bases between. The CDR3 DNA reads TGTGCCAGCAGCCAACAGCGGAATGAAAAACTGTTTTTT. Protein product: CASSQQRNEKLFF.

The V and J genes are TRBV28 and TRBJ1-1; D remains unclear. Trimming cost V 6 bases and J 0 bases, with 14 bases left between them. This CDR3 region has 15 residues. CDR1 and CDR2 (germline): MDHEN, SYDVKM. For the CDR3, the DNA is TGTGCCAGCAGACTTGAACGGACCGTGAACACTGAAGCTTTCTTT. Translation: CASRLERTVNTEAFF.

The J gene is TRBJ1-5, the V gene TRBV9; 9 nucleotides agree with TRBD1. The CDR3 sequence is 20 residues long. V was clipped by 4 bases and J by 2 bases; unmatched bases: 19. Looked up from germline, CDR1 is SGDLS and CDR2 is YYNGEE. Here the CDR3 reads CASSTTEGDRVVFGNQPQHF. DNA for the CDR3: TGTGCCAGCAGCACCACCGAAGGGGACAGGGTAGTATTCGGCAATCAGCCCCAGCATTTT.

CDR3: CASSQSGDSSPLHF. The DNA of the CDR3 is TGTGCCAGCAGCCAATCCGGAGACAGTTCACCCCTCCACTTT. V usage is TRBV3-1 (or the pseudogene TRBV3-2) and J usage is TRBJ1-6; possibly TRBD1 for D (5 bases). Germline values: CDR1 LGHDT, CDR2 YNNKEL (reference sequence). The V and J ends lost 2 bases and 9 bases respectively, with 11 bases between them. CDR3 size: 14 residues.

The chain couples TRBV3-1 (or the pseudogene TRBV3-2) to TRBJ2-7, with 10 bases aligning to TRBD2. CDR3 size: 14 residues. Germline loops: CDR1 LGHDT, CDR2 YNNKEL (reference sequence). The V segment lost 7 bases and the J segment 0 bases; nucleotides outside the gene matches: 3. CDR3 nucleotide sequence: TGTGCCAGCACACTAGCGGGGCTCTCCTACGAGCAGTACTTC. Residues: CASTLAGLSYEQYF.

The chain recombines TRBV6-5 with TRBJ1-6, with D unclear. Trimming shortened V by 7 bases and J by 7 bases, and 11 bases separated the two germline ends. Germline V lookup: CDR1 MNHEY, CDR2 SVGAGI. This CDR3 is built from 13 residues. DNA of the CDR3: TGTGCCAGCAAAGAAACGGGGAATTCACCCCTCCACTTT. As protein: CASKETGNSPLHF.

This clone came up a few times. V gene TRBV7-9 combines with J gene TRBJ1-4; 8 bases map to TRBD1. Germline V gene data show CDR1 as SEHNR and CDR2 as FQNEAQ (reference sequence). There are 17 residues in the CDR3. J lost 0 bases, V lost 5 bases, and 8 bases had no gene match. CDR3 sequence reads: CASSPTGTGATNEKLFF. The CDR3 coding sequence is TGTGCCAGCAGCCCGACAGGGACAGGAGCAACTAATGAAAAACTGTTTTTT.